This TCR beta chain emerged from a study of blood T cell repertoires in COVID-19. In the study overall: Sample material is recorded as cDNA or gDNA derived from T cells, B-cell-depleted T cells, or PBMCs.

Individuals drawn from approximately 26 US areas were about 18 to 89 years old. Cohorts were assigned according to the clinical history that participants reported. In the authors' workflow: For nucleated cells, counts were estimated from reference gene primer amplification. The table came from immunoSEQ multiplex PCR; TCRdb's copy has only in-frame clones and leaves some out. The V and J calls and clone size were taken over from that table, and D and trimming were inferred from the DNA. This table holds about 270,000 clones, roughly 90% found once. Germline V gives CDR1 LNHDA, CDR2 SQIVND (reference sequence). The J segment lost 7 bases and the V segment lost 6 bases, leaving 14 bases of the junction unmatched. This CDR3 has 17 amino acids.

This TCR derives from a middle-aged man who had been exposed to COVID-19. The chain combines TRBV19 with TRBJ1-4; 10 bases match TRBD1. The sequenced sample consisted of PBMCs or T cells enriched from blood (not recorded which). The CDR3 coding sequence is TGTGCCAGTAGGAAGACAGGGGGCGCGTCCTTTTTTGAAAAACTGTTTTTT. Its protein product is CASRKTGGASFFEKLFF.